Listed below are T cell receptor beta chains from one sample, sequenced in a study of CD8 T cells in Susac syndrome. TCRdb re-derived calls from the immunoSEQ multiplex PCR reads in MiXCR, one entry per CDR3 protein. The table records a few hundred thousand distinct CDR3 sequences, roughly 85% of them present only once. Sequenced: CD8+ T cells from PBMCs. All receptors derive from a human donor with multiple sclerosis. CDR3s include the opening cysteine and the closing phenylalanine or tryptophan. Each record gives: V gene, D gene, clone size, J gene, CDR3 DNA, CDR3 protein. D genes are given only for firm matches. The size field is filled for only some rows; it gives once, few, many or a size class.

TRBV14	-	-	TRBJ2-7	TGTGCCAGCAGCCATTCGCAGGCCGATAACTACGAGCAGTACTTC	CASSHSQADNYEQYF
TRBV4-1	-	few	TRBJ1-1	TGCGCCAGCAGCCTCCCCCTGACACGCCACACTGAAGCTTTCTTT	CASSLPLTRHTEAFF
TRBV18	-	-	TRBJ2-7	TGTGCCAGCTCACCACTTAAACAACCCCTCTACGAGCAGTACTTC	CASSPLKQPLYEQYF
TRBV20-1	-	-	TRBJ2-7	TGCAGTGCTAGATCGTTTAAAAGTAAAACTTACGAGCAGTACTTC	CSARSFKSKTYEQYF
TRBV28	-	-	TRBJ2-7	TGTGCCAGCAGCTCTAGACAGTTCTACGAGCAGTACTTC	CASSSRQFYEQYF
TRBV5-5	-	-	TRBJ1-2	TGTGCCAGCAGCTTGGAGGTGTCTCTCTATGGCTACACCTTC	CASSLEVSLYGYTF
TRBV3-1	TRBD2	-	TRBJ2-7	TGTGCCAGCAGCCAAGAAGGACTAGCGCGGGAGAGCTACGAGCAGTACTTC	CASSQEGLARESYEQYF
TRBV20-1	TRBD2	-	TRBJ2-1	TGCAGTAGTAGCGGGAGAATGGTCAATGAGCAGTTCTTC	CSSSGRMVNEQFF
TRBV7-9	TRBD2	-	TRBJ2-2	TGTGCCAGCAGCGCCTTTCTAGCGGGAGCTAACACCGGGGAGCTGTTTTTT	CASSAFLAGANTGELFF
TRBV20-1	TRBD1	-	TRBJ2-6	TGCAGTGCGGCCCGGACAGGAAATTCTGGGGCCAACGTCCTGACTTTC	CSAARTGNSGANVLTF
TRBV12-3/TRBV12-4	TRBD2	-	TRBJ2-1	TGTGCCAGCACCAGACTAGCGGGGTCCGACAATGAGCAGTTCTTC	CASTRLAGSDNEQFF
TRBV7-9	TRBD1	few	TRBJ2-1	TGTGCCAGCAGCTTCCTTACTGGGACAGGGAGCGATGAGCAGTTCTTC	CASSFLTGTGSDEQFF
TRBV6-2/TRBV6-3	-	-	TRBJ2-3	TGTGCCAGCAGTTACTCGGGGGACCCAGATACGCAGTATTTT	CASSYSGDPDTQYF
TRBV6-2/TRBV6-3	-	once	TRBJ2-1	TGTGCCAGCAGCCCACAGGTAGACCCGAAGTCCAATGAGCAGTTCTTC	CASSPQVDPKSNEQFF
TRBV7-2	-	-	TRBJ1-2	TGTGCCAGCAGCGCGGCAGCCTATAACTATGGCTACACCTTC	CASSAAAYNYGYTF
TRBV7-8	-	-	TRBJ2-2	TGTGCCAGCAGCTTACGGGCTACCCCAGGCGGGGAGCTGTTTTTT	CASSLRATPGGELFF
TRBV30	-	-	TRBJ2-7	TGTGCCTGGAGGGATGGCTACGAGCAGTACTTC	CAWRDGYEQYF
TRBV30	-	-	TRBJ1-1	TGTGCCGGACTGAGGAACACTGAAGCTTTCTTT	CAGLRNTEAFF
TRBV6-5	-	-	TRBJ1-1	TGTGCCAGCAGTTACTCGCCGGTGGCAAACGCTGAAGCTTTCTTT	CASSYSPVANAEAFF
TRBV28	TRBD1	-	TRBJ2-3	TGTGCCAGCAGTCCCGGACAGGAGCCAGATACGCAGTATTTT	CASSPGQEPDTQYF
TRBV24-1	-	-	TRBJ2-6	TGTGCCACCAGTGAACCCCCGGACGGTTCTGGGGCCAACGTCCTGACTTTC	CATSEPPDGSGANVLTF
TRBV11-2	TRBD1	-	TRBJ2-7	TGTGCCAGCAGCGCGGCCGGGACAGGTACCTACGAGCAGTACTTC	CASSAAGTGTYEQYF
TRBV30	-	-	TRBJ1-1	TGTGCCTGGACTCTAAGGAGGCATTTGAACACTGAAGCTTTCTTT	CAWTLRRHLNTEAFF
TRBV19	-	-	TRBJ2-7	TGTGCCAGTAGTATGTCGGGGATAGCATACGAGCAGTACTTC	CASSMSGIAYEQYF
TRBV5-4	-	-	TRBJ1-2	TGTGCCAGCAGCCCAGCAGGGTGGGATCGAGATGGCTACACCTTC	CASSPAGWDRDGYTF
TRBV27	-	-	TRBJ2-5	TGTGCCAGCAGTCCCCTCGGGTTGGGTCACGAGACCCAGTACTTC	CASSPLGLGHETQYF
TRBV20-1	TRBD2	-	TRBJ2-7	TGCAGTGCTATACCCGAAGTCACTAGCGGGAGGGCCTATTACGAGCAGTACTTC	CSAIPEVTSGRAYYEQYF
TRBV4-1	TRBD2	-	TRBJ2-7	TGCGCCAGCAGCCAAGAAAAGATTAGCGGGAGTCGCCACGAGCAGTACTTC	CASSQEKISGSRHEQYF
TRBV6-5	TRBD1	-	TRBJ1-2	TGTGCCAGCAGTTATCCCGAGGGACAGTTATCGCTATATGGCTACACCTTC	CASSYPEGQLSLYGYTF
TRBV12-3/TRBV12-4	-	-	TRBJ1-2	TGTGCCAGCACCCTTGGTGGGGGTGCCGGTAACTATGGCTACACCTTC	CASTLGGGAGNYGYTF
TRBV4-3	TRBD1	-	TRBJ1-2	TGCGCCAGCAGCCAAGACCAGGGGGCTAACTATGGCTACACCTTC	CASSQDQGANYGYTF
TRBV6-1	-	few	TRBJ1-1	TGTGCCAGCAGTCCAGAGGGCCTTGGGGGGACTGAAGCTTTCTTT	CASSPEGLGGTEAFF
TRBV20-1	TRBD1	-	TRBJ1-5	TGCAGTGCTAGAGCCGATAGAAGACAGGGGAGCAATCAGCCCCAGCATTTT	CSARADRRQGSNQPQHF
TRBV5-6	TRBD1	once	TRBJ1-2	TGTGCCAGCAGATTAACGGGACAGGAGCCCTATGGCTACACCTTC	CASRLTGQEPYGYTF
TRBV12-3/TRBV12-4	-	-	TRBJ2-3	TGTGCCACCAAGGGGTTGAGGGGCACAGATACGCAGTATTTT	CATKGLRGTDTQYF
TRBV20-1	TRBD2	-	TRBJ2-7	TGCAGTGCTAGACCAGGAGAGCGGGAAAGCTCCTACGAGCAGTACTTC	CSARPGERESSYEQYF
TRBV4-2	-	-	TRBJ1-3	TGTGCCAGCAGCCAAGGGTCAGGGACTGGAAACACCATATATTTT	CASSQGSGTGNTIYF